This T cell receptor (beta chain) was documented in a study of sequential checkpoint blockade in melanoma. The overall study: Arm A got nivolumab then ipilimumab; arm B the reverse, 1:1.

Trimming removed 0 bases at V and 4 bases at J, with 7 bases between. The CDR3 runs 13 residues. Per the germline V gene, CDR1 is GTSNPN and CDR2 is SVGIG (reference sequence). The treatment is: randomized to nivolumab then ipilimumab (arm A) or the reverse (arm B). PBMC sorting kept live CD3+CD8+ cells without CD19 or CD56. TCRdb keeps only in-frame clones here, not all; method: immunoSEQ multiplex PCR. The data contain some 40,000 clones, roughly 86% of them singletons. This sequence originates from a human donor with melanoma. This specimen consisted of CD8+ T cells sorted from blood (inferred from file names), obtained from a patient given nivolumab and ipilimumab in sequence. The V call is TRBV30, the J call TRBJ1-5; D remains ambiguous. The CDR3 nucleotides read TGTGCCTGGAGTGTAGGAGGAAATCAGCCCCAGCATTTT. As protein: CAWSVGGNQPQHF.